These 14 T cell receptor beta chains came from one sample sequenced in a study of cytomegalovirus exposure and HLA in healthy donors. TCRdb's table, derived via immunoSEQ multiplex PCR, lists solely in-frame clones and lacks some. The sample includes roughly 140,000 clones, around 87% of them seen just once. Sequencing was performed on PBMCs. Receptors originate from a young man in good health and CMV-seropositive.

This clone appeared a few times. The rearrangement links TRBV27 to TRBJ1-3; TRBD1 is a possible D gene (5 bases). The CDR3 has 19 residues. CDR1 is MNHEY and CDR2 is SMNVEV in the germline V gene (reference sequence). Trimming took 0 bases from V and 0 from J, leaving 18 bases between them. CDR3: CASSLSRPRAGNSGNTIYF. The CDR3 DNA reads as TGTGCCAGCAGTTTATCGAGACCCCGGGCAGGGAACTCTGGAAACACCATATATTTT.

The rearrangement links TRBV5-1 to TRBJ1-5; D is undetermined. The V gene's germline CDR1 is SGHRS and CDR2 YFSETQ. Trimming removed 0 bases from V and 3 bases from J, with 10 bases in between. This CDR3 has 15 amino acids. The CDR3: CASSLGIDTNQPQHF. Written as DNA, the CDR3 is TGCGCCAGCAGCTTGGGAATCGACACCAATCAGCCCCAGCATTTT.

CDR3 region: CASLARDRGSGNTIYF. CDR3 sequence (DNA): TGTGCCAGCCTAGCCCGGGACAGGGGCTCTGGAAACACCATATATTTT. This chain uses TRBV5-6 with TRBJ1-3; 10 bases fit TRBD1. Trimming took 7 bases from V and 0 from J; bases not matched to a gene: 7. Germline loops: CDR1 SGHDT, CDR2 YYEEEE. This CDR3 is built from 16 residues.

The rearrangement uses TRBV9 and TRBJ2-1; 7 positions agree with TRBD2. J was trimmed by 5 bases and V by 4 bases; bases with no gene match: 12. The CDR3 sequence is 16 residues long. Germline V lookup: CDR1 SGDLS, CDR2 YYNGEE. The DNA of the CDR3 is TGTGCCAGCAGCCCCACGACTGGGCGGGGGAACAATGAGCAGTTCTTC. It translates to CASSPTTGRGNNEQFF.

V gene TRBV5-1 combines with J gene TRBJ1-2, with D unresolved. Germline V gene lookup returns CDR1 SGHRS and CDR2 YFSETQ. Trimming took off 1 base at V and 1 base at J, with 11 bases between the two ends. CDR3 length: 15 residues. DNA for the CDR3: TGCGCCAGCAGCTTGTTAGAGGGCGGTAACTATGGCTACACCTTC. It encodes CASSLLEGGNYGYTF.

The V gene is TRBV10-3, the J gene TRBJ2-1; perhaps TRBD2 as D (5 bases). Germline CDR1 is ENHRY and CDR2 is SYGVKD. Trimming stripped 5 bases from V and 7 bases from J, with 15 bases between. CDR3 size: 14 residues. CDR3 residues: CAISRSEEWNEQFF. The CDR3 DNA follows: TGTGCCATCAGTCGGTCGGAGGAGTGGAATGAGCAGTTCTTC.

In regard to this clone: Other DNA sequences in the same sample also yield this CDR3. V gene TRBV4-2 combines with J gene TRBJ2-2, with D unresolved. Deletions cut 0 bases from V and 2 bases from J, with 4 bases between. Looked up from germline, CDR1 is LGHNA and CDR2 is YNFKEQ. The CDR3 is 14 amino acids. The CDR3 region has the DNA TGTGCCAGCAGCCAAGATCTAAACACCGGGGAGCTGTTTTTT. It yields the protein CASSQDLNTGELFF.

This chain links TRBV10-1 with TRBJ2-7; D is perhaps TRBD2 (5 bases). The germline V and J ends were trimmed by 6 bases and 5 bases, with 17 bases remaining between them. The CDR3 is 14 residues long. Germline loops: CDR1 WNHNN, CDR2 SYGVQD (reference sequence). The CDR3 nucleotides read TGCGCCAGCAGCGAGGCCGGGGTTCTCGACGAGCAGTACTTC. It specifies CASSEAGVLDEQYF.

This chain joins TRBV19 and TRBJ2-2, with 10 bases matching TRBD2. V shed 3 bases, J shed 6 bases, and the junction held 10 bases outside the gene matches. The CDR3 spans 17 residues. Germline assignment: CDR1 LNHDA and CDR2 SQIVND (reference sequence). The CDR3 nucleotides read TGTGCCAGTAGTATTCTAGCGGGGGCTGAGTTGTCCGGGGAGCTGTTTTTT. This gives the protein CASSILAGAELSGELFF. Full variable domain (missing parts from reference TRBV19 and TRBJ2-2): DGGITQSPKYLFRKEGQNVTLSCEQNLNHDAMYWYRQDPGQGLRLIYYSQIVNDFQKGDIAEGYSVSREKKESFPLTVTSAQKNPTAFYLCASSILAGAELSGELFFGEGSRLTVL.

V usage is TRBV7-9 and J usage is TRBJ1-1; 7 nucleotides align to TRBD1. CDR1 and CDR2 from the germline V gene are SEHNR and FQNEAQ (reference sequence). The CDR3 covers 14 residues. V lost 4 bases and J lost 6; bases outside the gene matches: 8. This chain's CDR3 is CASSSTGVSAEAFF. The DNA of the CDR3 is TGTGCCAGCAGCTCCACAGGGGTGAGCGCTGAAGCTTTCTTT.

This chain joins TRBV30 and TRBJ2-7; D might be TRBD1 (5 bases). Between the trimmed V and J ends, which lost 3 bases and 2 bases, there was a span of 11 bases. The CDR3 has 13 amino acids. The germline gives CDR1 GTSNPN, CDR2 SVGIG (reference sequence). CDR3 sequence (DNA): TGTGCCTGGAGAGGGGCAGTCCCCTACGAGCAGTACTTC. It yields the protein CAWRGAVPYEQYF.

The chain carries TRBV29-1 and TRBJ1-3; no clear D gene. Germline CDR1 SQVTM, CDR2 ANQGSEA. V lost 2 bases and J lost 0, with 8 bases in between. The CDR3 is 14 residues long. DNA of the CDR3: TGCAGCGTTGAACCGGGGATCTCTGGAAACACCATATATTTT. Translated, it gives CSVEPGISGNTIYF.

The CDR3 DNA reads as TGTGCCATCAGCGGGGGGGACGGCAGCTCCTACGAGCAGTACTTC. It translates to CAISGGDGSSYEQYF. The J gene is TRBJ2-7, the V gene TRBV10-3, with 8 positions matching TRBD2. The CDR3 has 15 residues. In germline, CDR1 is ENHRY, CDR2 SYGVKD. V trimming: 6 bases; J trimming: 0 bases; junction bases outside the gene matches: 7.

The chain combines TRBV4-2 with TRBJ2-1; D not resolved. V lost 0 bases and J 6 bases, leaving 9 bases between the germline ends. Looked up from germline, CDR1 is LGHNA and CDR2 is YNFKEQ. The CDR3 is 14 residues long. The CDR3 bases are TGTGCCAGCAGCCAAGATTCTTGGGCCAATGAGCAGTTCTTC. As protein: CASSQDSWANEQFF.